This T cell receptor beta chain derives from a study of blood T cell repertoires in COVID-19. Produced via immunoSEQ multiplex PCR; TCRdb's table is partial and in-frame only. The sample carries around 290,000 clones, approximately 86% recorded once. Recovery meant two consecutive negative NP/OP PCR tests, professional clearance, or resolved symptoms. This CDR3 has 14 amino acids. Trimming took off 2 bases at V and 3 bases at J, with 10 bases between the two ends. Germline assignment: CDR1 SGHTA and CDR2 FQGNSA. This clone was counted between two and nine times. This clonotype was sampled from a woman aged 18-29 years who had recovered from COVID-19. The J gene is TRBJ1-2, the V gene TRBV7-2; maybe TRBD1 (5 bases). What was sequenced was PBMCs or T cells enriched from blood (not recorded which). CDR3 nucleotides: TGTGCCAGCAGCTTACAGGGTTTAGACTATGGCTACACCTTC. This encodes CASSLQGLDYGYTF.